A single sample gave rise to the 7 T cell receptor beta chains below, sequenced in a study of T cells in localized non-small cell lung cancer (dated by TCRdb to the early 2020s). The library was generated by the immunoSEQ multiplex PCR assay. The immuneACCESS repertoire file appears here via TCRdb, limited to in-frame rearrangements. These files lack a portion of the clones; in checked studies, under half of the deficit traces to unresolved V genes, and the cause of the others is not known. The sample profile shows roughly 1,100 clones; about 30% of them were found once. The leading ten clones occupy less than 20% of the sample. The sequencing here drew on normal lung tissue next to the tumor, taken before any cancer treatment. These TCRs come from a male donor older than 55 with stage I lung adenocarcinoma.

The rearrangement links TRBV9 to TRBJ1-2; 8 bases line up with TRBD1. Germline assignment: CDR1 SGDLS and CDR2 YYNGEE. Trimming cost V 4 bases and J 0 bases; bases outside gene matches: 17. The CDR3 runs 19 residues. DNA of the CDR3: TGTGCCAGCAGCTCTCAAGTGAGGACAGGGAGAACCTCTAACTATGGCTACACCTTC. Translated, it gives CASSSQVRTGRTSNYGYTF.

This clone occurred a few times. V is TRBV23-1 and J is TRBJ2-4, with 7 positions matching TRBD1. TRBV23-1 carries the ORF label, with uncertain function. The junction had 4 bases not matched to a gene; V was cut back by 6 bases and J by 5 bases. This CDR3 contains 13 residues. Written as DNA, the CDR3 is TGCGCCAGCAGCTTGGGACAGCAAAACATTCAGTACTTC. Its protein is CASSLGQQNIQYF.

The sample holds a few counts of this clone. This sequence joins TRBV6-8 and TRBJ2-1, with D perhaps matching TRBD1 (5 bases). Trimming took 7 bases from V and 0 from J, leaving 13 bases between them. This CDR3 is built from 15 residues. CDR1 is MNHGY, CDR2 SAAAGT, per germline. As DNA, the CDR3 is TGTGCCAGCATTTCCGACAGCCTCTCCTACAATGAGCAGTTCTTC. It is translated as CASISDSLSYNEQFF.

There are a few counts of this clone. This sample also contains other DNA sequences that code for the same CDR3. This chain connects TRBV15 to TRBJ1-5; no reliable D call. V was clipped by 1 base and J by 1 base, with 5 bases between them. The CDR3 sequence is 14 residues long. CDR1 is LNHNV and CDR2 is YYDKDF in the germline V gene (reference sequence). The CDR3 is CATSRVTSNQPQHF. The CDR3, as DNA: TGTGCCACCAGCAGAGTGACGAGCAATCAGCCCCAGCATTTT.

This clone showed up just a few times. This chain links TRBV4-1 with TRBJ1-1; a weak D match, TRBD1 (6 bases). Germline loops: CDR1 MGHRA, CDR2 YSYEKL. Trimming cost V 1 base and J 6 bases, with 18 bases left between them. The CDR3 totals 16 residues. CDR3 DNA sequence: TGCGCCAGCAGCCAAGGCAGGGGCCGGACTGGTGCTGAAGCTTTCTTT. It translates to CASSQGRGRTGAEAFF.

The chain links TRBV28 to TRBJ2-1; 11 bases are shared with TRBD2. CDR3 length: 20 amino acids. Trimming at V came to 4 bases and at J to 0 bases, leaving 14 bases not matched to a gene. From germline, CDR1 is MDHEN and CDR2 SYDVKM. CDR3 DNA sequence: TGTGCCAGCAGTTCACAACTAGCGGGGGCGACACAGAGCTCCTACAATGAGCAGTTCTTC. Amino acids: CASSSQLAGATQSSYNEQFF.

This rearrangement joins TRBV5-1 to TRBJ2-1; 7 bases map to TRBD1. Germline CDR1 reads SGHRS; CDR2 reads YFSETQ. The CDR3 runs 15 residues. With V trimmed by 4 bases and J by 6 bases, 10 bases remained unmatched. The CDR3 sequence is CASSDAGTAFNEQFF. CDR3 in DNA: TGCGCCAGCAGCGACGCCGGGACAGCATTCAATGAGCAGTTCTTC.